This TCR beta chain was documented in a study of blood T cell repertoires in COVID-19. Produced via immunoSEQ multiplex PCR; TCRdb's table is partial and in-frame only. The sample includes over 250,000 clones, 88% of them seen just once. The CDR3 spans 12 residues. Germline V gene data show CDR1 as SQVTM and CDR2 as ANQGSEA. Trimming left V 3 bases short and J 12 bases short, with 15 bases between. Material for sequencing was peripheral blood. The chain is built from TRBV29-1 and TRBJ2-1; unclear D gene. This receptor was identified in a woman in her 30s with acute or convalescent COVID-19. In DNA, the CDR3 is TGCAGCGTTGATTGGCCGGCGGTGGGGCAGTTCTTC. This gives the protein CSVDWPAVGQFF.